The next 25 T cell receptor beta chains were all read from a single sample in a study of regulatory T cells in long-lasting Graves disease (dated by TCRdb to the early 2020s). The time point tag for this specimen amounts to: persistent/refractory GD, antithyroid drugs over 5 years with positive TRAb. RNA was extracted from PBMCs in TRIzol for both TCR sequencing and RNA sequencing. Libraries were built with multiplex PCR. TCRdb names Illumina HiSeq 4000 as the instrument used. iRepertoire HTBI primers and Arm-PCR amplification of CDR3 regions were used to construct TCR beta libraries. TCRdb's own reprocessing of the public reads used fastp at Q25 and MiXCR and kept productive beta chains. Duplicate CDR3 protein sequences are folded into a single record with the most common DNA and genes. For this sample there are about 340,000 distinct CDR3 sequences; 15% to 20% appear just once. The ten top clones hold over 25% of the sample.

The specimen was peripheral blood mononuclear cells (PBMCs), collected when the disease was refractory, from a patient treated with antithyroid drugs. The receptors were sampled from a female donor with Graves disease.

Many counts were recorded for this clonotype. J is TRBJ2-5 and V is TRBV24-1; TRBD1 matches 11 bases. The germline gives CDR1 KGHDR, CDR2 SFDVKD. With 4 bases clipped from V and 2 bases from J, the junction kept 8 bases outside the gene matches. The CDR3 totals 17 residues. This CDR3 reads CATSDLGQGASQETQYF. DNA of the CDR3: TGTGCCACCAGTGACCTTGGACAGGGGGCCTCACAAGAGACCCAGTACTTC.

This clonotype was counted many times. This chain joins TRBV28 and TRBJ1-2, with a possible D match to TRBD1 (5 bases). The length of the CDR3 is 15 residues. The V gene lost 5 bases and the J gene lost 3 bases, with 16 bases spanning the gap. The germline gives CDR1 MDHEN, CDR2 SYDVKM. The DNA for the CDR3 is TGTGCCAGCAGTACGGGACGGGGCCGTGACTATGGCTACACCTTC. Its protein is CASSTGRGRDYGYTF.

The chain couples TRBV30 to TRBJ2-3, with 13 bases lining up with TRBD2. This CDR3 has 16 residues. Trimming at V came to 2 bases and at J to 6 bases, leaving 8 bases not matched to a gene. CDR1 is GTSNPN, CDR2 SVGIG, per germline (reference sequence). For the CDR3, the DNA is TGTGCCTGGAGTTTCGGACTAGCGGGAGAAAAGGATACGCAGTATTTT. Protein: CAWSFGLAGEKDTQYF.

This clonotype came up many times. The V gene is TRBV12-3 or TRBV12-4, the J gene TRBJ2-2, with D maybe TRBD1 (6 bases). The CDR3 is 15 amino acids. The ends were cut back, 1 base at V and 6 bases at J, with 12 bases in the middle. The CDR3 DNA is TGTGCCAGCAGTTTAGGTTTCAGGGGTCCCGGGGAGCTGTTTTTT. Translated: CASSLGFRGPGELFF.

At least ten counts were recorded for this clonotype. V is TRBV20-1 and J is TRBJ1-2, with D hard to call. V was trimmed by 3 bases and J by 6 bases, leaving 5 bases between them. The germline V gene has CDR1 DFQATT and CDR2 SNEGSKA (reference sequence). The CDR3 totals 10 residues. The CDR3 sequence is CSARRDGYTF. As DNA, the CDR3 is TGCAGTGCTAGGCGGGATGGCTACACCTTC.

This clonotype was observed a few times. The V and J genes are TRBV27 and TRBJ1-6, with no clear D. This CDR3 has 13 residues. V lost 7 bases to trimming and J lost 0 bases, with 4 bases between them. The germline gives CDR1 MNHEY, CDR2 SMNVEV (reference sequence). CDR3 DNA sequence: TGTGCCAGCATGAGCTCCTATAATTCACCCCTCCACTTT. It translates to CASMSSYNSPLHF.

This clonotype was seen at least ten times. The J gene is TRBJ1-2, the V gene TRBV7-2; no firm D call. The V and J ends lost 0 bases and 6 bases respectively, with 8 bases between them. The CDR3 totals 13 residues. CDR1 and CDR2 from the germline V gene are SGHTA and FQGNSA. For the CDR3, the DNA is TGTGCCAGCAGCTTAGCCAGGCCAAATGGCTACACCTTC. Protein: CASSLARPNGYTF.

CDR3 amino acids: CASSLIDSFWTANTGELFF. CDR3 DNA sequence: TGTGCCAGCAGCTTGATCGACTCGTTTTGGACAGCGAACACCGGGGAGCTGTTTTTT. V gene TRBV7-8 combines with J gene TRBJ2-2; D may be TRBD1 (6 bases). This CDR3 has 19 amino acids. Germline V gene lookup returns CDR1 SGHVS and CDR2 FQNEAQ. Trimming cost V 3 bases and J 0 bases, with 20 bases left between them.

This clonotype was counted ten times or more. The chain couples TRBV4-2 to TRBJ2-1, with D possibly TRBD1 on 5 matching bases. From germline, CDR1 is LGHNA and CDR2 YNFKEQ. Trimming took off 4 bases at V and 10 bases at J, with 8 bases between the two ends. The CDR3 has 11 amino acids. CDR3 residues: CASSLGREQFF. The CDR3 coding sequence is TGTGCCAGCAGCCTGGGGCGCGAGCAGTTCTTC.

This clonotype occurred many times. The J gene is TRBJ1-2, the V gene TRBV13; D not certain. The CDR3 sequence is 10 residues long. CDR1 is PRHDT and CDR2 is FYEKMQ in the germline V gene (reference sequence). V lost 7 bases and J lost 7, with 7 bases in between. The CDR3 sequence: CASTPRGYTF. The DNA for the CDR3 is TGTGCCAGCACCCCTCGTGGCTACACCTTC.

This clonotype was recorded a few times. The V gene is TRBV10-3, the J gene TRBJ2-6; tentatively, D is TRBD1 (5 bases). The CDR3 consists of 16 residues. Germline V gene sequence: CDR1 ENHRY, CDR2 SYGVKD. V was cut by 2 bases and J by 2 bases, with 10 bases left in between. DNA for the CDR3: TGTGCCATCAGTGAGATAGCAGGGACTGGGGCCAACGTCCTGACTTTC. This translates into CAISEIAGTGANVLTF.

Regarding this clonotype: A much larger clone is a single base away; this may be a read error. This chain uses TRBV7-2 with TRBJ2-5; D uncertain. This CDR3 region has 14 residues. From germline, CDR1 is SGHTA and CDR2 FQGNSA. As DNA, the CDR3 is TGTGCCGGCAGCATATCGCTAGGCCAAGGGACCCAGTACTTC. Encoded protein: CAGSISLGQGTQYF.

The sample holds a few counts of this clonotype. This chain joins TRBV4-1 and TRBJ1-5; D gene unclear. CDR3 length equals 13 residues. V was trimmed by 1 base and J by 6 bases, leaving 7 bases between them. From germline, CDR1 is MGHRA and CDR2 YSYEKL. The CDR3, as DNA: TGCGCCAGCAGCCAAGTCCCAAGTCAGCCCCAGCATTTT. Protein: CASSQVPSQPQHF.

This rearrangement joins TRBV3-1 to TRBJ2-5, with D possibly matching TRBD2 (6 bases). The CDR3 contains 18 residues. The germline CDR1 and CDR2 sequences are LGHDT and YNNKEL (reference sequence). V lost 0 bases to trimming and J lost 0 bases, with 17 bases between them. This CDR3 is CASSQDSGGATYQETQYF. DNA of the CDR3: TGTGCCAGCAGCCAAGATTCCGGAGGGGCCACGTACCAAGAGACCCAGTACTTC.

In its sample, this clonotype was seen a few times. The rearrangement uses TRBV20-1 and TRBJ2-7; no clear D. This CDR3 is built from 17 residues. Looked up from germline, CDR1 is DFQATT and CDR2 is SNEGSKA (reference sequence). The CDR3 nucleotides read TGCAGGTTTTTCAGTTTGGTAACTCGCGTGGGAAGCTACGAGCAGTACTTC. Its protein is CRFFSLVTRVGSYEQYF.

The chain joins TRBV5-6 to TRBJ2-7; maybe TRBD2 (6 bases). CDR1 SGHDT and CDR2 YYEEEE come from the germline V gene. The V gene lost 2 bases and the J gene lost 5 bases, with 11 bases spanning the gap. The CDR3 totals 13 residues. CDR3 loop: CASSFIPGDEQYF. The CDR3, as DNA: TGTGCCAGCAGCTTTATTCCGGGGGACGAGCAGTACTTC.

On this clonotype: It is unclear where the CDR3 begins or ends on the DNA, so no DNA is shown, and the CDR3 is as TCRdb lists it. V and J are TRBV6-5 and TRBJ1-1. The CDR3 contains 14 residues when both ends are counted. Germline CDR1 is MNHEY and CDR2 is SVGAGI. CDR3 loop: CASSYFGENTEAFF.

This CDR3 reads CASSSGTGFEQYF. The DNA for the CDR3 is TGTGCCAGCAGCTCCGGGACAGGGTTCGAGCAGTACTTC. The genes are TRBV7-9 and TRBJ2-7, with TRBD1 matching 9 bases. This CDR3 is built from 13 residues. With 4 bases clipped from V and 6 bases from J, the junction kept 4 bases outside the gene matches. Germline loops: CDR1 SEHNR, CDR2 FQNEAQ (reference sequence).

This clonotype turned up a few times. The rearrangement joins TRBV7-9 to TRBJ1-5; TRBD1 aligns across 7 bases. The CDR3 is 15 residues long. Germline CDR1 is SEHNR and CDR2 is FQNEAQ (reference sequence). V lost 5 bases to trimming and J lost 4 bases; unmatched junction nucleotides: 8. The CDR3 spells CASSRGGDGNQPQHF. In DNA form, the CDR3 reads TGTGCCAGCAGCCGAGGGGGCGACGGGAATCAGCCCCAGCATTTT.

This clonotype was seen at least ten times. V is TRBV27 and J is TRBJ1-2; 8 bases agree with TRBD1. The V and J ends lost 0 bases and 4 bases, in that order; junction bases with no gene match: 4. The CDR3 contains 15 residues. Per the germline V gene, CDR1 is MNHEY and CDR2 is SMNVEV (reference sequence). DNA for the CDR3: TGTGCCAGCAGTTTATCGGTCAGGGGGCCCTATGGCTACACCTTC. Protein sequence: CASSLSVRGPYGYTF.

In its sample, this clonotype was seen a few times. The V and J genes are TRBV20-1 and TRBJ1-1; D is uncertain. CDR1 DFQATT and CDR2 SNEGSKA come from the germline V gene (reference sequence). The CDR3 contains 12 residues. Trimming took off 2 bases at V and 10 bases at J, with 14 bases between the two ends. CDR3 protein: CSARLPGGPAFF. CDR3 coding DNA: TGCAGTGCTAGACTTCCGGGCGGTCCAGCTTTCTTT.

The J gene is TRBJ1-1, the V gene TRBV30, with TRBD1 as a possible D gene (5 bases). Trimming left V 4 bases short and J 6 bases short, with 18 bases between. The CDR3 spans 14 residues. Germline values: CDR1 GTSNPN, CDR2 SVGIG (reference sequence). CDR3 coding DNA: TGTGCCTGGACAAAGTTCAGGGAACGCCCTGAAGCTTTCTTT. This gives the protein CAWTKFRERPEAFF. The whole variable domain, remainder taken from reference TRBV30 and TRBJ1-1, is SQTIHQWPATLVQPVGSPLSLECTVEGTSNPNLYWYRQAAGRGLQLLFYSVGIGQISSEVPQNLSASRPQDRQFILSSKKLLLSDSGFYLCAWTKFRERPEAFFGQGTRLTVV.

The chain has TRBV28 and TRBJ1-5; 7 nucleotides line up with TRBD1. Trimming at V came to 6 bases and at J to 4 bases, leaving 15 bases not matched to a gene. Germline loops: CDR1 MDHEN, CDR2 SYDVKM. CDR3 size: 17 residues. Here the CDR3 reads CASRENRGEFGNQPQHF. DNA for the CDR3: TGTGCCAGCAGAGAGAACAGGGGAGAGTTTGGTAATCAGCCCCAGCATTTT. The full variable domain, rest sourced from reference TRBV28 and TRBJ1-5, is DVKVTQSSRYLVKRTGEKVFLECVQDMDHENMFWYRQDPGLGLRLIYFSYDVKMKEKGDIPEGYSVSREKKERFSLILESASTNQTSMYLCASRENRGEFGNQPQHFGDGTRLSIL.

This chain joins TRBV16 and TRBJ1-2; D is unclear. V was cut by 1 base and J by 3 bases, with 6 bases left in between. Germline CDR1 is KGHSY and CDR2 is FQNENV. The CDR3 has 13 residues. The CDR3 reads CASSQFAYYGYTF. DNA for the CDR3: TGTGCCAGCAGCCAATTCGCGTACTATGGCTACACCTTC.

This clonotype was seen only a few times. The rearrangement joins TRBV20-1 to TRBJ2-2; 9 positions match TRBD1. The CDR3 is made up of 16 amino acids. Trimming took 1 base from V and 1 from J; bases not matched to a gene: 4. Germline V gene lookup returns CDR1 DFQATT and CDR2 SNEGSKA (reference sequence). CDR3 amino acids: CSARAMTGGNTGELFF. The CDR3 DNA reads TGCAGTGCTAGAGCGATGACAGGGGGGAACACCGGGGAGCTGTTTTTT.